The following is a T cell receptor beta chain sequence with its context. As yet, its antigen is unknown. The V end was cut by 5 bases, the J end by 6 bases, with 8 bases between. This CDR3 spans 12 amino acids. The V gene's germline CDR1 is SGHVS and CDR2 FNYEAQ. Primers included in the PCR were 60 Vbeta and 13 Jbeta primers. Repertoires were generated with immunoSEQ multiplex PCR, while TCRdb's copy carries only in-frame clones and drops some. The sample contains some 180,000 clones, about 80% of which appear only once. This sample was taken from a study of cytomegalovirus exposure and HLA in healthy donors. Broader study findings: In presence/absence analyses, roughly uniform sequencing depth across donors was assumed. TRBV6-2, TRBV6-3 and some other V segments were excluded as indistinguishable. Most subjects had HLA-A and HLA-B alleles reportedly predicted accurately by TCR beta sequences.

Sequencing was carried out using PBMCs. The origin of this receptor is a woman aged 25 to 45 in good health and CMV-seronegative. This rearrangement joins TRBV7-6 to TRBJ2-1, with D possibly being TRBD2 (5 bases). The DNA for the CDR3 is TGTGCCAGCAGCCTCACTAGCAATGAGCAGTTCTTC. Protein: CASSLTSNEQFF.